The TCR beta chain under discussion was sequenced for a study of cytomegalovirus exposure and HLA in healthy donors. All donors participated as healthy donors of bone marrow. The CDR3 has 16 amino acids. Unmatched junction bases numbered 7, after V lost 3 bases and J lost 4 bases. The germline V gene has CDR1 SGHDN and CDR2 FVKESK. PCR involved 60 Vbeta and 13 Jbeta primers. Clones were read by immunoSEQ multiplex PCR, and TCRdb kept only the in-frame ones, dropping some. The sample lists about 160,000 clones, 60% to 70% seen once, with roughly 6.8% in the top ten. Sequenced input: PBMCs. The V and J genes are TRBV14 and TRBJ2-7, with 12 bases lining up with TRBD2. This clonotype was obtained from a woman aged 60 to 75 in good health and CMV-seropositive. CDR3 sequence (DNA): TGTGCCAGCAGCCACACTAGCGGGAGGACGGCTTACGAGCAGTACTTC. Translating gives CASSHTSGRTAYEQYF. The entire variable domain, with the rest obtained from reference TRBV14 and TRBJ2-7, is as follows: EAGVTQFPSHSVIEKGQTVTLRCDPISGHDNLYWYRRVMGKEIKFLLHFVKESKQDESGMPNNRFLAERTGGTYSTLKVQPAELEDSGVYFCASSHTSGRTAYEQYFGPGTRLTVT.